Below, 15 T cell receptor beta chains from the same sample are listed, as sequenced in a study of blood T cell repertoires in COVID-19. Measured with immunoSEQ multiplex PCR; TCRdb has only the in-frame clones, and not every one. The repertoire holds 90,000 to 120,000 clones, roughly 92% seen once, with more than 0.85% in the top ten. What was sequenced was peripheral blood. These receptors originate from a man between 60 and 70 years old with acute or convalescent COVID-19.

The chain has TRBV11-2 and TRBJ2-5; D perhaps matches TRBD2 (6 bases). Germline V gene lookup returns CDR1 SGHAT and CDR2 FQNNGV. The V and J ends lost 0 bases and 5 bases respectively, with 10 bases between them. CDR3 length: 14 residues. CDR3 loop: CASSLELAGETQYF. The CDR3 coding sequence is TGTGCCAGCAGCTTAGAACTGGCGGGGGAGACCCAGTACTTC.

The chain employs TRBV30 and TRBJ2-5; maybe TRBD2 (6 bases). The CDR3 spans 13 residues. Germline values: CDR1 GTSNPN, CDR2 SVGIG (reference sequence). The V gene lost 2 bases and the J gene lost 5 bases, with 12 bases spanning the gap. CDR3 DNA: TGTGCCTGGAGTTCCGGAGGGAGGGAGACCCAGTACTTC. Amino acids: CAWSSGGRETQYF. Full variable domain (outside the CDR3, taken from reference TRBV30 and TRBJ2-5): SQTIHQWPATLVQPVGSPLSLECTVEGTSNPNLYWYRQAAGRGLQLLFYSVGIGQISSEVPQNLSASRPQDRQFILSSKKLLLSDSGFYLCAWSSGGRETQYFGPGTRLLVL.

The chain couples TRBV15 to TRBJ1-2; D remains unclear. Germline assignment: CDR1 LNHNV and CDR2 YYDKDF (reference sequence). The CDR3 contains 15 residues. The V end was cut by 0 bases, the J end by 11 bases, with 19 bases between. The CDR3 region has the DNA TGTGCCACCAGCAGAGATCGGGGAGCTAGAGTTGTTTACACCTTC. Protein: CATSRDRGARVVYTF.

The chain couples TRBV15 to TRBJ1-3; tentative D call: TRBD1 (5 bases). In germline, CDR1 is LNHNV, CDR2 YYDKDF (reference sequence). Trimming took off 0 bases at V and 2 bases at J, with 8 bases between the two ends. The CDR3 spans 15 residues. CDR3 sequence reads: CATSRDQGTGNTIYF. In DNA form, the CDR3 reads TGTGCCACCAGCAGAGACCAGGGAACTGGAAACACCATATATTTT. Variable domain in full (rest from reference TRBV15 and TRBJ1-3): DAMVIQNPRYQVTQFGKPVTLSCSQTLNHNVMYWYQQKSSQAPKLLFHYYDKDFNNEADTPDNFQSRRPNTSFCFLDIRSPGLGDTAMYLCATSRDQGTGNTIYFGEGSWLTVV.

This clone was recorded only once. The CDR3 is CASSLTSGDTGELFF. The CDR3 region has the DNA TGCGCCAGCAGCTTAACTAGCGGAGACACCGGGGAGCTGTTTTTT. This sequence joins TRBV5-1 and TRBJ2-2, with 8 nucleotides matching TRBD2. This CDR3 is 15 amino acids long. Germline V gives CDR1 SGHRS, CDR2 YFSETQ. Losses at the gene ends were 2 bases for V and 3 bases for J; bases not matched to a gene: 3.

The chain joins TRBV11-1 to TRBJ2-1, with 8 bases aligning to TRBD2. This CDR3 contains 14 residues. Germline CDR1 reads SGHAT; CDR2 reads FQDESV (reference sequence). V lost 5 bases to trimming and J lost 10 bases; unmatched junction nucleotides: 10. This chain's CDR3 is CASSPAGAAREQFF. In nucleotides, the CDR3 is TGTGCCAGCAGCCCAGCGGGAGCGGCTAGGGAGCAGTTCTTC.

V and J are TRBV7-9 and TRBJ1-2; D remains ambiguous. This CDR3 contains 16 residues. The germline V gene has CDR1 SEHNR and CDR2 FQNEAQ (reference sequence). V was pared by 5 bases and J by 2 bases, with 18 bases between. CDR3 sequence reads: CASSNQHVAVNYGYTF. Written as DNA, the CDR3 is TGTGCCAGCAGCAACCAACACGTAGCGGTGAACTATGGCTACACCTTC.

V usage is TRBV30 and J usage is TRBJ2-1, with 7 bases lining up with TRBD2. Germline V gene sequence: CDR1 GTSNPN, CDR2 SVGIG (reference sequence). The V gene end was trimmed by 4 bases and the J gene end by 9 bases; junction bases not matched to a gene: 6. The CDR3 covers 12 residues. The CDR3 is CAWMGGGPEQFF. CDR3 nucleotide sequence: TGTGCCTGGATGGGGGGAGGGCCTGAGCAGTTCTTC.

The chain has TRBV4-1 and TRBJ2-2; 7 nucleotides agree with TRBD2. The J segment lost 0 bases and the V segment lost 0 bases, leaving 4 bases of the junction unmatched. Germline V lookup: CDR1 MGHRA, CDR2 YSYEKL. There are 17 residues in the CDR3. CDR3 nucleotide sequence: TGCGCCAGCAGCCAAGATCAGGCGGGAGCGAACACCGGGGAGCTGTTTTTT. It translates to CASSQDQAGANTGELFF.

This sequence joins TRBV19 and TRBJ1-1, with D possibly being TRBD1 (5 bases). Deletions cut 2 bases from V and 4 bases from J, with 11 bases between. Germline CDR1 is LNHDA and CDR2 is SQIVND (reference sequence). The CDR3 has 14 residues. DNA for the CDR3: TGTGCCAGTAGTATATCACAGCAGGGCACTGAAGCTTTCTTT. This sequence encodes CASSISQQGTEAFF.

The CDR3 bases are TGTGCCAGCAGCTCCCAGTCCGGGGAGCTGTTTTTT. Translating it yields CASSSQSGELFF. The V and J genes are TRBV7-6 and TRBJ2-2; D not certain. V was trimmed by 4 bases and J by 6 bases, leaving 6 bases between them. This CDR3 is 12 amino acids long. CDR1 and CDR2 from the germline V gene are SGHVS and FNYEAQ.

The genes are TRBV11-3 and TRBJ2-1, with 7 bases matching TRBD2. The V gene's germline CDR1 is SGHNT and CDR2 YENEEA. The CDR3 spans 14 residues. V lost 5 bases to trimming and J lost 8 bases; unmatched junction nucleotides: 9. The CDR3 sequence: CASSRRAGVDEQFF. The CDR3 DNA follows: TGTGCCAGCAGCCGTAGGGCGGGAGTCGATGAGCAGTTCTTC.

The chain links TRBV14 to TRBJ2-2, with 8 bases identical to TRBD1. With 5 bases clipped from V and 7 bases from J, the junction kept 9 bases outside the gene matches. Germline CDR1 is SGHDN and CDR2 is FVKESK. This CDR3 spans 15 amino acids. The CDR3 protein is CASSAIRGPGGELFF. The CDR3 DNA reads TGTGCCAGCAGCGCAATCAGGGGGCCCGGCGGGGAGCTGTTTTTT. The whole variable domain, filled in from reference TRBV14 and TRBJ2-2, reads EAGVTQFPSHSVIEKGQTVTLRCDPISGHDNLYWYRRVMGKEIKFLLHFVKESKQDESGMPNNRFLAERTGGTYSTLKVQPAELEDSGVYFCASSAIRGPGGELFFGEGSRLTVL.

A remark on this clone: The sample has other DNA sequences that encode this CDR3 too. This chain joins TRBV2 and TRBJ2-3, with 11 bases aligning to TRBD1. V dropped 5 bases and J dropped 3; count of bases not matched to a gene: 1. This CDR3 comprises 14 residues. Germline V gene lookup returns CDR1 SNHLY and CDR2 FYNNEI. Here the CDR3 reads CASSRDRGTDTQYF. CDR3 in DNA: TGTGCCAGCAGTAGGGACAGGGGGACAGATACGCAGTATTTT. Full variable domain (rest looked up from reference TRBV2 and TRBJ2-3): EPEVTQTPSHQVTQMGQEVILRCVPISNHLYFYWYRQILGQKVEFLVSFYNNEISEKSEIFDDQFSVERPDGSNFTLKIRSTKLEDSAMYFCASSRDRGTDTQYFGPGTRLTVL.

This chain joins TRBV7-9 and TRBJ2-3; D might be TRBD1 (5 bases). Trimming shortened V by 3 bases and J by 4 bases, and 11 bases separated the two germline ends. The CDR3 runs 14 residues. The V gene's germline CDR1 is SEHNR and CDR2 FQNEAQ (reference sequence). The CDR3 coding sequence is TGTGCCAGCAGCTTGAGTCAAGGGGCAGATACGCAGTATTTT. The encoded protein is CASSLSQGADTQYF.